This passage covers 23 T cell receptor beta chains from one sample sequenced in a study of blood T cells in healthy people across ages. Then a second PCR, running roughly 7 to 11 cycles, was carried out with a sample-barcoded 5' primer and a J-beta primer mix. From the 5' RACE reads, TCRdb called clonotypes with MiXCR, one entry per CDR3 protein. The sample lists 700,000 to 900,000 distinct CDR3 sequences, roughly 24% seen once, with around 2.9% in the top ten. This sample also belongs to another study, concerning T cells of mothers and their children.

Sequenced: blood. The receptors shown here come from a boy aged 10-17 years in good health.

This clonotype has only a few counts. The chain recombines TRBV20-1 with TRBJ1-5; no firm D call. V dropped 3 bases and J dropped 2 bases, with 17 bases sitting between them. Germline CDR1 is DFQATT and CDR2 is SNEGSKA (reference sequence). The CDR3 is 16 amino acids. The CDR3 reads CSARTSPGKGNQPQHF. CDR3 coding DNA: TGCAGTGCTAGGACCTCTCCGGGGAAGGGCAATCAGCCCCAGCATTTT.

This clonotype was found a few times. The chain is built from TRBV9 and TRBJ2-2, with 8 positions matching TRBD2. Germline trimming cut 3 bases from V and 2 bases from J; bases unmatched to any gene: 6. The germline gives CDR1 SGDLS, CDR2 YYNGEE. The CDR3 is made up of 16 amino acids. The CDR3: CASSGYSGVNTGELFF. CDR3 coding DNA: TGTGCCAGCAGCGGCTATAGCGGGGTTAACACCGGGGAGCTGTTTTTT.

The V gene is TRBV13, the J gene TRBJ2-6, with TRBD1 identical over 9 bases. Germline CDR1 is PRHDT and CDR2 is FYEKMQ (reference sequence). The CDR3 spans 18 residues. V trimming: 5 bases; J trimming: 1 base; junction bases outside the gene matches: 9. The CDR3 sequence is CASSPMTGGPSGANVLTF. The CDR3 region has the DNA TGTGCCAGCAGCCCAATGACAGGGGGTCCATCTGGGGCCAACGTCCTGACTTTC.

This clonotype was recorded at least ten times. V is TRBV7-6 and J is TRBJ2-7; 11 bases agree with TRBD2. The CDR3 totals 13 residues. Germline V gene sequence: CDR1 SGHVS, CDR2 FNYEAQ. The trim removed 6 bases at V and 5 bases at J, leaving 3 bases unmatched. CDR3 in amino acids: CASSYSGGDEQYF. For the CDR3, the DNA is TGTGCCAGCAGTTATAGCGGGGGGGACGAGCAGTACTTC.

J is TRBJ1-2 and V is TRBV29-1, with 7 bases identical to TRBD1. The CDR3 is made up of 13 amino acids. Germline values: CDR1 SQVTM, CDR2 ANQGSEA. The trim removed 7 bases at V and 3 bases at J, leaving 8 bases unmatched. CDR3 DNA sequence: TGCAGCGCCAGCCAGGGGGTGGACTATGGCTACACCTTC. It yields the protein CSASQGVDYGYTF.

This clonotype was detected a few times. The rearrangement links TRBV9 to TRBJ1-2; D gene unclear. CDR3 length: 13 residues. Germline loops: CDR1 SGDLS, CDR2 YYNGEE. The germline V and J ends were trimmed by 4 bases and 0 bases, with 7 bases remaining between them. CDR3 residues: CASSTPANYGYTF. The CDR3 DNA is TGTGCCAGCAGCACTCCCGCTAACTATGGCTACACCTTC.

This clonotype was observed once. The chain is built from TRBV5-1 and TRBJ1-4; D gene uncertain. The CDR3 is 15 residues long. Per the germline V gene, CDR1 is SGHRS and CDR2 is YFSETQ. Trimming removed 1 base at V and 2 bases at J, with 9 bases between. CDR3 residues: CASSLIGSTNEKLFF. CDR3 DNA sequence: TGCGCCAGCAGCTTGATCGGTTCTACTAATGAAAAACTGTTTTTT.

This clonotype was counted only a few times. This CDR3 is CASSLAGGNARNEQFF. The CDR3, as DNA: TGTGCCAGCAGCTTAGCGGGGGGAAATGCGCGCAATGAGCAGTTCTTC. This sequence joins TRBV5-6 and TRBJ2-1, with 9 bases fitting TRBD2. The J segment lost 6 bases and the V segment lost 2 bases, leaving 9 bases of the junction unmatched. CDR1 is SGHDT and CDR2 is YYEEEE in the germline V gene. This CDR3 comprises 16 residues.

This clonotype was recorded a few times. The rearrangement links TRBV7-9 to TRBJ2-7; tentatively, D is TRBD1 (5 bases). V lost 0 bases and J 5 bases, leaving 14 bases between the germline ends. The CDR3 has 15 residues. The germline V gene encodes CDR1 SEHNR and CDR2 FQNEAQ (reference sequence). In DNA form, the CDR3 reads TGTGCCAGCAGCTTAGCAGAGACAGTCTACCACGAGCAGTACTTC. Translation gives CASSLAETVYHEQYF.

The chain couples TRBV6-5 to TRBJ1-2; weak D call: TRBD1 (5 bases). Trimming removed 7 bases at V and 8 bases at J, with 23 bases between. The germline V gene has CDR1 MNHEY and CDR2 SVGAGI. The CDR3 extends over 15 amino acids. In DNA form, the CDR3 reads TGTGCCAGCACTCAGCGCCCGGGACCGACTGTGGGCTACACCTTC. It is translated as CASTQRPGPTVGYTF.

The sample holds a few counts of this clonotype. This chain links TRBV5-1 with TRBJ2-7, with no clear D. The CDR3 covers 14 residues. V was trimmed by 0 bases and J by 5 bases, leaving 12 bases between them. CDR1 and CDR2 (germline): SGHRS, YFSETQ. CDR3 nucleotides: TGCGCCAGCAGCTTGGTAGGACCCTCGAACGAGCAGTACTTC. Residues: CASSLVGPSNEQYF.

This clonotype appeared a few times. The V call is TRBV12-3 or TRBV12-4, the J call TRBJ2-2; tentatively, D is TRBD2 (5 bases). V was pared by 5 bases and J by 5 bases, with 18 bases between. This CDR3 spans 16 amino acids. Written as DNA, the CDR3 is TGTGCCAGCAGTCATCACGGCAGGAGGAAAACCGGGGAGCTGTTTTTT. Its translation: CASSHHGRRKTGELFF.

A few counts support this clonotype. The genes are TRBV7-6 and TRBJ1-2; D not resolved. V lost 6 bases and J lost 1, with 6 bases in between. In germline, CDR1 is SGHVS, CDR2 FNYEAQ. The CDR3 length is 12 residues. CDR3 in amino acids: CASSSYNYGYTF. CDR3 DNA sequence: TGTGCCAGCAGTAGTTATAACTATGGCTACACCTTC.

This clonotype was seen a few times. The rearrangement links TRBV5-1 to TRBJ2-5; D unclear. The CDR3 sequence is 16 residues long. Germline CDR1 and CDR2: SGHRS and YFSETQ. V shed 1 base and J shed 2 bases, with 15 bases lying between them. The CDR3 DNA sequence: TGCGCCAGCAGCTTGAATCTGGGCAGCCCGCAAGAGACCCAGTACTTC. Translated, it gives CASSLNLGSPQETQYF.

This clonotype was seen a few times. J is TRBJ1-2 and V is TRBV12-3 or TRBV12-4; D call uncertain. V was trimmed by 5 bases and J by 4 bases, leaving 11 bases between them. The CDR3 contains 13 residues. The DNA for the CDR3 is TGTGCCAGCAGTATCCCGGGGAGCTATGGCTACACCTTC. Residues: CASSIPGSYGYTF.

The V gene is TRBV5-1, the J gene TRBJ1-4; maybe TRBD1 (5 bases). The CDR3 runs to 14 residues. Germline V gives CDR1 SGHRS, CDR2 YFSETQ. V was clipped by 4 bases and J by 8 bases, with 15 bases between them. The CDR3 reads CASSDRGTPEKLFF. The CDR3, as DNA: TGCGCCAGCAGCGACCGAGGGACCCCGGAAAAACTGTTTTTT.

This rearrangement joins TRBV2 to TRBJ1-2; TRBD1 matches at 8 bases. The germline CDR1 and CDR2 sequences are SNHLY and FYNNEI. CDR3 length equals 12 residues. The V and J ends lost 11 bases and 3 bases, in that order; junction bases with no gene match: 5. This CDR3 is CAGHRGDYGYTF. The CDR3 region has the DNA TGTGCCGGCCACAGGGGGGACTATGGCTACACCTTC.

The J gene is TRBJ2-5, the V gene TRBV7-6; D might be TRBD2 (6 bases). The CDR3 contains 15 residues. Trimming pared 5 bases from V and 4 bases from J, leaving 17 bases between. Germline-derived CDR1 and CDR2 are SGHVS and FNYEAQ. CDR3 DNA sequence: TGTGCCAGCAGCCACAGAGGGCGCGGGGCAGAGACCCAGTACTTC. The encoded protein is CASSHRGRGAETQYF. Filled out from reference TRBV7-6 and TRBJ2-5, the complete variable domain reads GAGVSQSPRYKVTKRGQDVALRCDPISGHVSLYWYRQALGQGPEFLTYFNYEAQQDKSGLPNDRFSAERPEGSISTLTIQRTEQRDSAMYRCASSHRGRGAETQYFGPGTRLLVL.

The V gene is TRBV4-1, the J gene TRBJ2-5, with D hard to call. The CDR3 extends over 16 amino acids. Germline V gene data show CDR1 as MGHRA and CDR2 as YSYEKL. The V and J ends lost 4 bases and 0 bases respectively, with 15 bases between them. The CDR3 region has the DNA TGCGCCAGCAGCCGTACTGGGTTTGCGTACCAAGAGACCCAGTACTTC. This sequence encodes CASSRTGFAYQETQYF.

The genes are TRBV20-1 and TRBJ1-1; TRBD1 is a possible D gene (5 bases). Per germline, CDR1 DFQATT and CDR2 SNEGSKA (reference sequence). The germline V and J ends were trimmed by 5 bases and 0 bases, with 7 bases remaining between them. CDR3 size: 12 residues. The CDR3 protein is CSADSLNTEAFF. The CDR3 region has the DNA TGCAGTGCTGACAGTTTGAACACTGAAGCTTTCTTT.

This clonotype turned up a few times. The chain joins TRBV7-9 to TRBJ1-4; TRBD1 matches 10 bases. The CDR3 runs 14 residues. Germline V gene data show CDR1 as SEHNR and CDR2 as FQNEAQ (reference sequence). With V trimmed by 7 bases and J by 10 bases, 9 bases remained unmatched. The CDR3 DNA is TGTGCCAGCACCGAGGGGACAGGGGCGGTAAAACTGTTTTTT. Encoded protein: CASTEGTGAVKLFF.

This clonotype was observed a few times. The rearrangement uses TRBV18 and TRBJ2-7, with 9 bases that match TRBD1. This CDR3 region has 15 residues. Germline lookup yields CDR1 KGHSH and CDR2 LQKENI. With 2 bases clipped from V and 6 bases from J, the junction kept 8 bases outside the gene matches. The CDR3 coding sequence is TGTGCCAGCTCACCATCCGGGACAGGGACTCGCGAGCAGTACTTC. This gives the protein CASSPSGTGTREQYF.

This clonotype was counted between two and nine times. The V gene is TRBV5-1, the J gene TRBJ1-6, with D perhaps TRBD1 (6 bases). Germline values: CDR1 SGHRS, CDR2 YFSETQ. The CDR3 loop spans 12 amino acids. The V end was cut by 4 bases, the J end by 11 bases, with 10 bases between. This CDR3 is CASSEDRAPLHF. The CDR3 DNA follows: TGCGCCAGCAGCGAGGACAGAGCACCCCTCCACTTT.